Below are 20 T cell receptor beta chains sequenced from a single sample in a study of CD8 T cells in Susac syndrome. A quantity of 0.5 to 1 ug RNA underwent reverse transcription using random hexamers. TCRdb redid the calling of the immunoSEQ multiplex PCR reads with MiXCR, one entry per CDR3 protein. There are tens of thousands of distinct CDR3 sequences in the sample; roughly 92% occur only once, and around 0.45% lies in the top ten. Sequenced input: CD8+ T cells from PBMCs. Every receptor here comes from a human donor with Susac syndrome.

This chain connects TRBV6-2 or TRBV6-3 to TRBJ1-5; 8 nucleotides align to TRBD1. V was pared by 0 bases and J by 3 bases, with 4 bases of the junction left unmatched. Germline V gene data show CDR1 as MNHEY and CDR2 as SVGEGT. The CDR3 contains 16 residues. The CDR3 protein is CASSYSPGGYNQPQHF. CDR3 DNA: TGTGCCAGCAGTTACTCGCCAGGGGGCTACAATCAGCCCCAGCATTTT.

The rearrangement links TRBV7-9 to TRBJ2-5; D call uncertain. The CDR3 runs 11 residues. The germline V gene encodes CDR1 SEHNR and CDR2 FQNEAQ (reference sequence). Trimming took off 10 bases at V and 10 bases at J, with 16 bases between the two ends. The DNA for the CDR3 is TGTGCCACAAAGCTTAACGGAGTCCAGTACTTC. It codes for CATKLNGVQYF. Supplemented by reference TRBV7-9 and TRBJ2-5, the full variable domain reads DTGVSQNPRHKITKRGQNVTFRCDPISEHNRLYWYRQTLGQGPEFLTYFQNEAQLEKSRLLSDRFSAERPKGSFSTLEIQRTEQGDSAMYLCATKLNGVQYFGPGTRLLVL.

V usage is TRBV28 and J usage is TRBJ2-7, with D perhaps TRBD1 or TRBD2 (6 bases each). CDR1 MDHEN and CDR2 SYDVKM come from the germline V gene. The CDR3 runs to 15 residues. Between the trimmed V and J ends, which lost 10 bases and 0 bases, there was a span of 19 bases. CDR3 protein: CATSGAGWISYEQYF. The CDR3 DNA sequence: TGTGCCACCTCAGGGGCGGGGTGGATCTCCTACGAGCAGTACTTC.

The chain links TRBV29-1 to TRBJ2-1; 10 nucleotides line up with TRBD2. Unmatched junction bases numbered 6, after V lost 2 bases and J lost 5 bases. Looked up from germline, CDR1 is SQVTM and CDR2 is ANQGSEA. This CDR3 region has 15 residues. CDR3: CSVETTSGIDNEQFF. The DNA for the CDR3 is TGCAGCGTTGAAACCACTAGCGGGATAGACAATGAGCAGTTCTTC.

This clonotype appeared once. This chain joins TRBV6-1 and TRBJ2-1, with TRBD2 matching over 8 bases. The junction had 8 bases not matched to a gene; V was cut back by 7 bases and J by 0 bases. This CDR3 comprises 16 residues. Germline values: CDR1 MNHNS, CDR2 SASEGT. In DNA form, the CDR3 reads TGTGCCAGCATAGGCGGGGGGCGCTTCTCCTACAATGAGCAGTTCTTC. This gives the protein CASIGGGRFSYNEQFF.

The chain employs TRBV20-1 and TRBJ2-3; 9 nucleotides line up with TRBD1. The CDR3 has 13 amino acids. The germline CDR1 and CDR2 sequences are DFQATT and SNEGSKA (reference sequence). The V gene end was trimmed by 6 bases and the J gene end by 4 bases; junction bases not matched to a gene: 5. The CDR3 region is CSALRQGADTQYF. CDR3 DNA sequence: TGCAGTGCATTACGACAGGGGGCAGATACGCAGTATTTT.

CDR3 in amino acids: CASSPNPGQGEGYTF. CDR3 sequence (DNA): TGTGCCAGCAGTCCAAATCCGGGACAGGGGGAAGGCTACACCTTC. J is TRBJ1-2 and V is TRBV7-3; 11 bases match TRBD1. Germline CDR1 is SGHTA and CDR2 is FQGTGA. V dropped 6 bases and J dropped 8; count of bases not matched to a gene: 11. The CDR3 runs to 15 residues.

The CDR3 loop reads CSARDPSSAGNYGYTF. The CDR3, as DNA: TGCAGTGCTAGAGACCCCTCGTCCGCAGGGAACTATGGCTACACCTTC. The gene calls are TRBV20-1 and TRBJ1-2, with D possibly TRBD1 on 5 matching bases. There are 16 residues in the CDR3. The germline V gene has CDR1 DFQATT and CDR2 SNEGSKA (reference sequence). The V and J ends lost 0 bases and 2 bases respectively, with 16 bases between them.

This chain links TRBV20-1 with TRBJ2-1; 9 bases map to TRBD2. The trim removed 0 bases at V and 4 bases at J, leaving 7 bases unmatched. The CDR3 has 16 amino acids. The germline gives CDR1 DFQATT, CDR2 SNEGSKA (reference sequence). CDR3: CSARDLVAGAYNEQFF. CDR3 DNA: TGCAGTGCTAGAGATCTCGTAGCGGGGGCGTACAATGAGCAGTTCTTC.

The V and J genes are TRBV15 and TRBJ2-7; 7 bases fit TRBD1. With 3 bases clipped from V and 3 bases from J, the junction kept 8 bases outside the gene matches. CDR1 and CDR2 (germline): LNHNV, YYDKDF (reference sequence). CDR3 length equals 15 residues. CDR3 residues: CATSSGTGTVYEQYF. As DNA, the CDR3 is TGTGCCACCAGCAGCGGGACCGGGACAGTCTACGAGCAGTACTTC.

This rearrangement joins TRBV29-1 to TRBJ2-1, with TRBD1 matching 8 bases. Germline assignment: CDR1 SQVTM and CDR2 ANQGSEA. V lost 6 bases, J lost 1 base, and 11 bases stayed unmatched. The CDR3 sequence is 16 residues long. DNA for the CDR3: TGCAGCGTCGCGTACGGGACAGGTTTGTCCTACAATGAGCAGTTCTTC. The encoded protein is CSVAYGTGLSYNEQFF.

V is TRBV12-3 or TRBV12-4 and J is TRBJ1-5; D not certain. CDR3 length: 15 amino acids. Deletions cut 1 base from V and 2 bases from J, with 9 bases between. CDR3 loop: CASSLGRSGNQPQHF. In DNA, the CDR3 is TGTGCCAGCAGTTTAGGCAGGAGTGGCAATCAGCCCCAGCATTTT.

The chain couples TRBV6-2 or TRBV6-3 to TRBJ2-1, with 8 bases lining up with TRBD2. The ends lost 4 bases at V and 8 bases at J; junction bases unmatched: 16. The CDR3 consists of 17 residues. Germline CDR1 MNHEY, CDR2 SVGEGT. The CDR3 loop is CASSSNPAAGVGYEQFF. The CDR3 DNA sequence: TGTGCCAGCAGTTCCAACCCCGCAGCGGGAGTTGGCTATGAGCAGTTCTTC.

This sequence joins TRBV4-1 and TRBJ2-2; 11 bases line up with TRBD2. This CDR3 contains 18 residues. Germline V CDR1 and CDR2: MGHRA, YSYEKL. Trimming removed 0 bases from V and 5 bases from J; junction bases left unmatched: 8. The CDR3 coding sequence is TGCGCCAGCAGCCAAGATATAGCGGGGGGGCCATGGACCGGGGAGCTGTTTTTT. Its translation is CASSQDIAGGPWTGELFF.

The J gene is TRBJ2-1, the V gene TRBV27; D is unclear. Trimming stripped 5 bases from V and 5 bases from J, with 10 bases between. This CDR3 contains 13 residues. CDR1 and CDR2 from the germline V gene are MNHEY and SMNVEV (reference sequence). CDR3 region: CASSPTTHNEQFF. The CDR3 DNA sequence: TGTGCCAGCAGTCCCACTACCCACAATGAGCAGTTCTTC.

The sample holds one count of this clonotype. The chain joins TRBV12-3 or TRBV12-4 to TRBJ2-5; TRBD2 aligns across 7 bases. V gave up 3 bases and J gave up 4 bases; unmatched junction bases: 8. The CDR3 loop spans 15 amino acids. CDR3 in amino acids: CASSLGGGMGETQYF. The CDR3 region has the DNA TGTGCCAGCAGTTTGGGCGGGGGAATGGGAGAGACCCAGTACTTC.

In this sample, this clonotype turned up once. This chain uses TRBV11-2 with TRBJ2-7, with D possibly TRBD2 on 5 matching bases. The germline V gene encodes CDR1 SGHAT and CDR2 FQNNGV. The CDR3 extends over 16 amino acids. The V and J ends lost 4 bases and 2 bases respectively, with 18 bases between them. In nucleotides, the CDR3 is TGTGCCAGCAGCTCCCCCTCCGAGGGCCGGGCCTACGAGCAGTACTTC. Translation gives CASSSPSEGRAYEQYF.

This chain uses TRBV10-3 with TRBJ1-5; no clear D gene. The germline V and J ends were trimmed by 4 bases and 2 bases, with 6 bases remaining between them. Germline V gene sequence: CDR1 ENHRY, CDR2 SYGVKD. This CDR3 has 13 amino acids. The CDR3 DNA sequence: TGTGCCATCAGTGCGACCGGCAATCAGCCCCAGCATTTT. As protein: CAISATGNQPQHF.

The chain links TRBV20-1 to TRBJ2-7; D perhaps matches TRBD2 (5 bases). Germline V gene data show CDR1 as DFQATT and CDR2 as SNEGSKA (reference sequence). This CDR3 has 12 amino acids. The V end was cut by 1 base, the J end by 4 bases, with 8 bases between. The CDR3 DNA sequence: TGCAGTGCTAGAGTAAGGGAGTACGAGCAGTACTTC. Residues: CSARVREYEQYF.

The chain carries TRBV6-1 and TRBJ2-1; possible D gene TRBD2, 5 bases. The CDR3 contains 10 residues. The germline CDR1 and CDR2 sequences are MNHNS and SASEGT. The germline V and J ends were trimmed by 7 bases and 9 bases, with 7 bases remaining between them. In DNA, the CDR3 is TGTGCCAGCACAAGCGGTGAGCAGTTCTTC. Amino acids: CASTSGEQFF.